This is a list of T cell receptor beta chains from one sample in a study of T cells in Graves' hyperthyroidism and ophthalmopathy. TCRdb reanalysed the multiplex PCR reads using MiXCR and keeps one entry per CDR3 protein. The profile shows some 800,000 distinct CDR3 sequences, about two fifths of them singletons. The sample consisted of blood. These TCRs come from a man aged 18-30 years with Graves' hyperthyroidism. Both conserved end residues are part of each CDR3. Each record gives: CDR3 protein, CDR3 DNA, V gene, CDR3 length, D gene, clone size, J gene. The D gene is left open where the match is weak. Only part of the rows carry a size: once, few, many, or a class if the clone is expanded.

CSVAQGADQPQHF TGCAGCGTGGCCCAGGGGGCGGATCAGCCCCAGCATTTT TRBV29-1 13 TRBD1 many TRBJ1-5
CASSLGHRGYSNQPQHF TGTGCCAGCAGCTTGGGGCACAGGGGTTATAGCAATCAGCCCCAGCATTTT TRBV7-2 17 TRBD1 many TRBJ1-5
CATSREPETQYF TGTGCCACCAGCAGGGAGCCGGAGACCCAGTACTTC TRBV15 12 NA NA TRBJ2-5
CASSLMENQPQHF TGTGCCAGCAGTTTGATGGAAAATCAGCCCCAGCATTTT TRBV12-3/TRBV12-4 13 NA many TRBJ1-5
CSARVPSSGANVLTF TGCAGTGCTCGGGTACCGAGCTCTGGGGCCAACGTCCTGACTTTC TRBV20-1 15 NA many TRBJ2-6
CASSLAYRGPNTEAFF TGCGCCAGCAGCTTGGCCTACAGGGGACCGAACACTGAAGCTTTCTTT TRBV5-1 16 TRBD1 few TRBJ1-1
CSARLPRSDYEQYF TGCAGTGCTAGGTTACCGCGATCTGATTACGAGCAGTACTTC TRBV20-1 14 NA many TRBJ2-7
CASSEFTTSIHEQFF TGTGCCAGCAGTGAATTCACAACTAGTATCCATGAGCAGTTCTTC TRBV25-1 15 NA few TRBJ2-1
CSSPSTTEAFF TGCAGCAGCCCCAGTACCACTGAAGCTTTCTTT TRBV29-1 11 NA once TRBJ1-1
CATKLRLAGKEEQYF TGTGCCACCAAACTGCGACTAGCGGGAAAGGAGGAGCAGTACTTC TRBV2 15 TRBD2 few TRBJ2-7
CASSAGLGIQETQYF TGTGCCAGCAGTGCTGGATTAGGGATTCAAGAGACCCAGTACTTC TRBV25-1 15 NA NA TRBJ2-5
CASSVAVGGFTEAFF TGTGCCAGCAGCGTAGCAGTAGGGGGCTTCACTGAAGCTTTCTTT TRBV9 15 TRBD1 many TRBJ1-1
CASSSHGTSGNYEQYF TGTGCCAGCAGTTCGCACGGGACTAGCGGGAACTACGAGCAGTACTTC TRBV6-5 16 TRBD2 NA TRBJ2-7
CSAGTGMETQYF TGCAGCGCTGGGACAGGGATGGAGACCCAGTACTTC TRBV29-1 12 TRBD1 many TRBJ2-5
CASSEGQNQETQYF TGTGCCAGTAGTGAGGGACAAAACCAAGAGACCCAGTACTTC TRBV19 14 NA few TRBJ2-5
CASSPWTGGSTEAFF TGTGCCAGCAGTCCGTGGACAGGGGGGAGCACTGAAGCTTTCTTT TRBV24-1 15 TRBD1 few TRBJ1-1
CASKEGAVGYTF TGTGCCAGCAAGGAAGGGGCGGTTGGCTACACCTTC TRBV6-5 12 NA NA TRBJ1-2
CASSVGGFSINEKLFF TGTGCCAGCAGCGTAGGAGGGTTCAGCATAAATGAAAAACTGTTTTTT TRBV9 16 NA few TRBJ1-4
CAISESDDGYTF TGTGCCATCAGTGAGTCGGATGATGGCTACACCTTC TRBV10-3 12 NA many TRBJ1-2
CATSDPRTGGGEKLFF TGTGCCACCAGTGATCCCCGGACAGGGGGAGGCGAAAAACTGTTTTTT TRBV24-1 16 TRBD1 many TRBJ1-4
CSARDWGQGGHEQYF TGCAGTGCTAGAGATTGGGGGCAGGGTGGTCACGAGCAGTACTTC TRBV20-1 15 NA NA TRBJ2-7
CASSLEGKSQPQHF TGTGCCAGTAGTCTCGAGGGGAAAAGTCAGCCCCAGCATTTT TRBV19 14 NA few TRBJ1-5
CASSPTTGTGRVEAFF TGTGCCAGCAGCCCAACCACCGGGACAGGACGTGTTGAAGCTTTCTTT TRBV12-3/TRBV12-4 16 TRBD1 few TRBJ1-1
CSVPGQGNQPQHF TGCAGCGTTCCCGGACAGGGCAATCAGCCCCAGCATTTT TRBV29-1 13 TRBD1 many TRBJ1-5
CATSSAGKGTYEQYF TGTGCCACCAGCAGTGCCGGTAAGGGTACCTACGAGCAGTACTTC TRBV15 15 NA many TRBJ2-7
CASSDSSGQGRLGYTF TGTGCCAGCAGTGATTCCTCCGGACAGGGGAGGCTCGGCTACACCTTC TRBV25-1 16 TRBD1 many TRBJ1-2
CASSFGADNSPLHF TGTGCCAGCAGCTTTGGTGCGGATAATTCACCCCTCCACTTT TRBV11-1 14 NA NA TRBJ1-6
CASSQGDAAGTEAFF TGTGCCAGCAGCCAGGGGGACGCCGCAGGCACTGAAGCTTTCTTT TRBV4-1 15 TRBD1 NA TRBJ1-1
CASRPTGGHGQPQHF TGTGCCAGCAGGCCGACAGGGGGTCATGGACAGCCCCAGCATTTT TRBV6-1 15 TRBD1 NA TRBJ1-5
CASSDIGAGNQPQHF TGTGCCAGCAGTGATATTGGGGCGGGCAATCAGCCCCAGCATTTT TRBV6-1 15 NA few TRBJ1-5
CASSVDNEQFF TGTGCCAGCAGTGTAGATAATGAGCAGTTCTTC TRBV2 11 NA few TRBJ2-1
CSVGRQGKETQYF TGCAGCGTTGGCCGACAGGGTAAAGAGACCCAGTACTTC TRBV29-1 13 TRBD1 many TRBJ2-5
CSAREGHLNTEAFF TGCAGTGCTAGAGAGGGTCACTTGAACACTGAAGCTTTCTTT TRBV20-1 14 NA NA TRBJ1-1
CASSTDGTGVNQPQYF TGTGCCAGCAGTACAGACGGGACAGGGGTTAATCAGCCCCAGTACTTC TRBV7-9 16 TRBD1 NA TRBJ2-5
CASSFRDGEGNTEAFF TGTGCCAGCAGCTTCCGGGACGGGGAAGGGAACACTGAAGCTTTCTTT TRBV7-2 16 NA few TRBJ1-1
CATSSLGSPNEQYF TGTGCCACCAGCAGCCTCGGGAGTCCAAACGAGCAGTACTTC TRBV15 14 NA many TRBJ2-7
CSVDLPGTEAFF TGCAGCGTTGACCTCCCGGGCACTGAAGCTTTCTTT TRBV29-1 12 NA NA TRBJ1-1
CASSLGAAGSQPQHF TGTGCCAGCAGTTTAGGGGCAGCCGGTAGTCAGCCCCAGCATTTT TRBV10-3 15 NA NA TRBJ1-5
CASGLTGDGLAGETQYF TGTGCCAGCGGGCTAACAGGGGACGGACTAGCTGGAGAGACCCAGTACTTC TRBV2 17 NA few TRBJ2-5
CASSQQLSPLHF TGTGCCAGCAGCCAACAGTTATCACCCCTCCACTTT TRBV6-5 12 NA few TRBJ1-6
CASSQAGGWAGELFF TGCGCCAGCAGCCAGGCAGGGGGCTGGGCCGGGGAGCTGTTTTTT TRBV5-1 15 TRBD1 few TRBJ2-2
CASSPLGQGAQPQHF TGTGCCAGTAGCCCCTTGGGGCAGGGGGCCCAGCCCCAGCATTTT TRBV19 15 TRBD1 few TRBJ1-5
CASISLEQYF TGTGCCAGCATATCCCTCGAGCAGTACTTC TRBV6-6 10 NA few TRBJ2-7
CSVVPGSLREAFF TGCAGCGTTGTGCCGGGCAGTTTGAGGGAAGCTTTCTTT TRBV29-1 13 NA NA TRBJ1-1
CASSEPGPETQYF TGTGCCAGCAGCGAACCGGGGCCGGAGACCCAGTACTTC TRBV7-8 13 NA NA TRBJ2-5
CATSRTAGRGDAPMNTEAFF TGTGCCACCAGCCGAACGGCCGGGAGAGGGGACGCACCGATGAACACTGAAGCTTTCTTT TRBV15 20 NA many TRBJ1-1
CATSRTALLEQYF TGTGCCACCAGCAGGACAGCCCTGTTGGAGCAGTACTTC TRBV15 13 NA few TRBJ2-7
CASTLLSSDRGFFTLHF TGTGCCAGCACCCTCCTCTCCTCGGACAGGGGGTTTTTTACCCTCCACTTT TRBV10-3 17 TRBD1 few TRBJ1-6
CASSGGVGDEAFF TGTGCCAGCAGCGGCGGAGTAGGGGACGAAGCTTTCTTT TRBV9 13 NA NA TRBJ1-1
CSVGKDRGLEQYF TGCAGCGTCGGTAAGGACAGGGGGCTCGAGCAGTACTTC TRBV29-1 13 TRBD1 few TRBJ2-7
CVSSLQMNTEAFF TGTGTCAGCAGCCTGCAAATGAACACTGAAGCTTTCTTT TRBV7-3 13 NA NA TRBJ1-1
CASREGVAEAFF TGTGCCAGCAGGGAGGGAGTCGCTGAAGCTTTCTTT TRBV2 12 NA many TRBJ1-1
CASSQVGSETQYF TGCGCCAGCAGCCAAGTGGGGTCAGAGACCCAGTACTTC TRBV4-1 13 NA NA TRBJ2-5
CASSAGQGDNSPLHF TGTGCCAGCAGTGCTGGACAGGGGGATAATTCACCCCTCCACTTT TRBV25-1 15 TRBD1 NA TRBJ1-6
CASSQEKEAFSGANVLTF TGCGCCAGCAGCCAAGAAAAGGAAGCCTTCTCTGGGGCCAACGTCCTGACTTTC TRBV4-1 18 NA NA TRBJ2-6
CASSYSKGVVQETQYF TGTGCCAGCAGTTACTCGAAGGGGGTAGTCCAAGAGACCCAGTACTTC TRBV6-5 16 NA NA TRBJ2-5
CASSLTGGAVSGANVLTF TGTGCCAGCAGCCTAACAGGGGGCGCGGTATCTGGGGCCAACGTCCTGACTTTC TRBV7-3 18 TRBD1 few TRBJ2-6
CASSTLRGPPQYF TGTGCCAGCAGTACCCTTCGCGGCCCCCCCCAGTATTTT TRBV12-3/TRBV12-4 13 NA few TRBJ2-3
CAISSLGTSVPYEQYF TGTGCCATCAGCAGTTTAGGGACTAGCGTTCCCTACGAGCAGTACTTC TRBV10-3 16 TRBD2 NA TRBJ2-7